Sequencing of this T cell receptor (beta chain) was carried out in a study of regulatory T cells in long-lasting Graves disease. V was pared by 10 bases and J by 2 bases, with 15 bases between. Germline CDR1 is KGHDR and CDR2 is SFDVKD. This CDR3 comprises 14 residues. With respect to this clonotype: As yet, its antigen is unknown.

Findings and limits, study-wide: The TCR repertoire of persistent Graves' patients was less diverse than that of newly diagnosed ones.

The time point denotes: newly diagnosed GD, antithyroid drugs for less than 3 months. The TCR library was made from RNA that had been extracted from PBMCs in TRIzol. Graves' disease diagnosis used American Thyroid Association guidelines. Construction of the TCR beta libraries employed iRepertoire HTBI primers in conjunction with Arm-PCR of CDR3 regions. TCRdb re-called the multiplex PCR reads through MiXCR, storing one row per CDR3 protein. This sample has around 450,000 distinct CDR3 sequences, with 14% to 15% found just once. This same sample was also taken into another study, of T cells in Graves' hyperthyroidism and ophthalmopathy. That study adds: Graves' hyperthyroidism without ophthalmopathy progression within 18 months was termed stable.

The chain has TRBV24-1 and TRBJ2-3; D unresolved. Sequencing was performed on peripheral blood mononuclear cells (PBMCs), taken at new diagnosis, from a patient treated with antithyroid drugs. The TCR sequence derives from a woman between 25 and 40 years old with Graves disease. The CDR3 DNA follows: TGTGCCACAGGTGGACGGCAGGTCACAGATACGCAGTATTTT. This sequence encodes CATGGRQVTDTQYF.